The 8 T cell receptor beta chains below come from one sample, sequenced in a study of response to subunit inactivated influenza vaccine (dated by TCRdb to between 2018 and 2020). The time point label, read with the paper, signifies: 45 to 50 days after influenza vaccine administration. Library creation used RT-PCR. Data came from an Illumina HiSeq 2500. The public sequencing data were trimmed at Q25 with fastp and processed into clonotypes with MiXCR by TCRdb, which kept only in-frame beta chains. Rows with a matching CDR3 protein are joined into one entry that keeps the most common DNA and genes. Within this sample are 540,000 or so distinct CDR3 sequences, with 10% to 15% of them counted one time only. Of the sample, around 12% is held by the ten largest clones. The sequenced sample was PBMCs from blood, obtained roughly 48 days after vaccination. These receptors were collected from a man between 50 and 59 years old who received an inactivated influenza vaccine. Donor details come from another sample of the same person, matched by shared clones.

The sample holds a few counts of this clonotype. The rearrangement joins TRBV4-2 to TRBJ1-6; no clear D gene. Looked up from germline, CDR1 is LGHNA and CDR2 is YNFKEQ. V was shortened by 2 bases and J by 12 bases, with 14 bases between the two germline ends. The CDR3 consists of 14 residues. CDR3 in amino acids: CASSQPDPGKPLHF. The CDR3 DNA reads as TGTGCCAGCAGCCAACCGGACCCGGGTAAACCCCTCCACTTT.

Ten or more counts support this clonotype. The rearrangement links TRBV7-2 to TRBJ2-5; D perhaps matches TRBD1 (6 bases). Germline V gene lookup returns CDR1 SGHTA and CDR2 FQGNSA. The CDR3 sequence is 13 residues long. The V gene lost 4 bases and the J gene lost 2 bases, with 8 bases spanning the gap. This CDR3 is CASSSDRQETQYF. DNA for the CDR3: TGTGCCAGCAGCTCGGACAGACAAGAGACCCAGTACTTC.

In this sample, this clonotype turned up a few times. V and J are TRBV10-3 and TRBJ1-3; D is perhaps TRBD1 (6 bases). The CDR3 runs 13 residues. Trimming pared 6 bases from V and 0 bases from J, leaving 6 bases between. In germline, CDR1 is ENHRY, CDR2 SYGVKD. In DNA form, the CDR3 reads TGTGCCATCAGGGACAGCTCTGGAAACACCATATATTTT. It is translated as CAIRDSSGNTIYF.

The rearrangement uses TRBV5-6 and TRBJ2-3; D perhaps matches TRBD2 (6 bases). V shed 0 bases and J shed 1 base, with 9 bases lying between them. CDR1 SGHDT and CDR2 YYEEEE come from the germline V gene. The CDR3 runs to 15 residues. In nucleotides, the CDR3 is TGTGCCAGCAGCTTGGATCCGGGAGGCACAGATACGCAGTATTTT. Translation: CASSLDPGGTDTQYF.

The rearrangement uses TRBV4-2 and TRBJ1-5; D gene unclear. Germline V gene data show CDR1 as LGHNA and CDR2 as YNFKEQ. Trimming left V 1 base short and J 0 bases short, with 7 bases between. The CDR3 has 15 residues. CDR3 sequence reads: CASSQAHPSNQPQHF. For the CDR3, the DNA is TGTGCCAGCAGCCAAGCCCACCCTAGCAATCAGCCCCAGCATTTT.

This sequence joins TRBV28 and TRBJ2-2, with D perhaps TRBD1 (6 bases). Trimming removed 2 bases from V and 3 bases from J, with 13 bases in between. The CDR3 loop spans 16 amino acids. Germline loops: CDR1 MDHEN, CDR2 SYDVKM. The DNA of the CDR3 is TGTGCCAGCAGTTTACCGGCAGGGGTACACACCGGGGAGCTGTTTTTT. It specifies CASSLPAGVHTGELFF.

This clonotype was counted many times. This chain joins TRBV6-1 and TRBJ1-2; 9 nucleotides match TRBD1. This CDR3 is built from 14 residues. V lost 6 bases to trimming and J lost 2 bases; unmatched junction nucleotides: 4. The germline gives CDR1 MNHNS, CDR2 SASEGT. The CDR3 region is CASSLGQGNYGYTF. The CDR3 bases are TGTGCCAGCAGCCTAGGACAGGGGAACTATGGCTACACCTTC.

The V and J genes are TRBV6-4 and TRBJ1-5; D gene unclear. Trimming took off 4 bases at V and 4 bases at J, with 11 bases between the two ends. Germline CDR1 reads MRHNA; CDR2 reads SNTAGT. The CDR3 has 14 residues. The chain's CDR3 is CASSAQAGNQPQHF. The CDR3 DNA reads TGTGCCAGCAGTGCCCAGGCGGGGAATCAGCCCCAGCATTTT.